The T cell receptor beta chain described here comes from a study of cytomegalovirus exposure and HLA in healthy donors. Study findings and constraints: It was shown in a later analysis that HLA-associated TCR beta chains were more clonally expanded than other, equally common chains. A later analysis linked a missense variant in DCLRE1C to the trimming of TCR beta V and J genes. A later analysis appeared to link common viral pathogens to several of the most significant clusters.

13 Jbeta primers and 60 Vbeta primers were used for the PCR. Sequencing used immunoSEQ multiplex PCR; TCRdb keeps in-frame clones, though not all of them. The data hold 85,000 to 100,000 clones, with 60% to 65% observed a single time. This clone was detected only once. Its antigen remains unknown. The CDR3 extends over 14 amino acids. Looked up from germline, CDR1 is LNHDA and CDR2 is SQIVND (reference sequence). V was trimmed by 5 bases and J by 2 bases, leaving 10 bases between them. Source material: PBMCs. The J gene is TRBJ1-3, the V gene TRBV19, with D hard to call. The clonotype originates from a human donor in good health. The CDR3 sequence is CASSAGPTGNTIYF. The CDR3 DNA is TGTGCCAGTAGTGCGGGTCCAACTGGAAACACCATATATTTT.